The clone carrying this T cell receptor (beta chain) was recorded many times. Its antigen remains unknown. Germline CDR1 reads SGHTA; CDR2 reads FQGNSA. This CDR3 is 17 amino acids long. Trimming at V came to 6 bases and at J to 7 bases, leaving 17 bases not matched to a gene. TCRdb ran MiXCR on the reads and lists one entry per CDR3 protein. This sample has about 320,000 distinct CDR3 sequences, with more than 8% found just once. This sample was taken from a study of T cell repertoires in cytomegalovirus infection. Study-wide results and caveats: Clonotypes of TCR beta that were HLA-C-restricted and CMV-specific dominated the ex vivo response.

Source material: PBMCs. This chain links TRBV7-2 with TRBJ2-1, with 8 bases aligning to TRBD2. The receptor's source is a human donor in good health (CMV status not recorded). Some clones in this sample may be carry-over from other donors' samples. The CDR3 loop reads CASRPWGGRTLGNEQFF. CDR3 DNA: TGTGCCAGCAGGCCGTGGGGCGGGAGGACTTTGGGGAATGAGCAGTTCTTC.